This T cell receptor beta chain derives from a study of T cell responses to AZD1222 COVID-19 vaccine. Germline V gene sequence: CDR1 SGHAT, CDR2 FQNNGV. The CDR3 has 14 residues. Deletions cut 3 bases from V and 4 bases from J, with 12 bases between. Assay used: immunoSEQ multiplex PCR; TCRdb lists only in-frame clones, some missing. The profile shows roughly 100,000 clones, 90% of them singletons. This rearrangement joins TRBV11-2 to TRBJ1-1; possible D gene TRBD1, 6 bases. This clonotype was obtained from an adult in good health. The sample in question was peripheral blood, obtained on day 0 of AZD1222 vaccination. The CDR3 nucleotides read TGTGCCAGCAGCTTTCGACAGGAGGGCACTGAAGCTTTCTTT. Protein: CASSFRQEGTEAFF.